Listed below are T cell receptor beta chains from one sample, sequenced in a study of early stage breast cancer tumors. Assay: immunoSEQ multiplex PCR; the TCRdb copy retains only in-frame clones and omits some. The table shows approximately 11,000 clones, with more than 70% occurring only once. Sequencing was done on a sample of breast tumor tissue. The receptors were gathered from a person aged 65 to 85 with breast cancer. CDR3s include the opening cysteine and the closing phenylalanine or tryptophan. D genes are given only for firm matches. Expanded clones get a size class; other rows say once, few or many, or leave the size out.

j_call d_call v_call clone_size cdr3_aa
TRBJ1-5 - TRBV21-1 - CASSVGHNQPQHF
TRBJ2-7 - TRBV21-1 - CASSPTGGWEQYF
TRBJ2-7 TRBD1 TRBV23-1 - CASSQSPGGSYEQYF
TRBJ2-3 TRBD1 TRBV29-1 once CSGVSYRGGTDTQYF
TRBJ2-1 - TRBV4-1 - CASSQDPYVNEQFF
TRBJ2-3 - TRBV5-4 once CASSLTASSTDTQYF
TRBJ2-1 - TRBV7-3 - CASSPTQEQPFYNEQFF
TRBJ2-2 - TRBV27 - CASSFIIAGELFF
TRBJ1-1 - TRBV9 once CASSDGEGSAFF
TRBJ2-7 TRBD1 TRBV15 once CATSRDQGQHSYEQYF
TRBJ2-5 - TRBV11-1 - CASSLGSSQETQYF
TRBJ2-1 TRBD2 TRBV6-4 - CASSEELAGRNEQFF
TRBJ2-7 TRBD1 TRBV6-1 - CASLTGGWEQYF
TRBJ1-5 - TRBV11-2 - CASSLYGGDQPQHF
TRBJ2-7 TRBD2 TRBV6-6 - CASSGRGGQFYEQYF
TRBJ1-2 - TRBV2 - CASRTDTSGYTF
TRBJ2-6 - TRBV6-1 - CASSEGPPGANVLTF
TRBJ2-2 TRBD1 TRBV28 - CASKKQGSGTGELFF
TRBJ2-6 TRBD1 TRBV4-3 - CASSQQGAGANVLTF
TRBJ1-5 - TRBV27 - CASSLTNRLNQPQHF
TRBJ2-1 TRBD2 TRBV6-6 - CASSYLSGRAGEQFF
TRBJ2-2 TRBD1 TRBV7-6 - CASSLAGGRFGELFF
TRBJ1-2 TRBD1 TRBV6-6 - CASSSETGVGYGYTF
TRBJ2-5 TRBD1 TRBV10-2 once CASNPGGGETQYF
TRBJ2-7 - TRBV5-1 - CASSWTRDEQYF
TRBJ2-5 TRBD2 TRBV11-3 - CASSQWSGGAETQYF
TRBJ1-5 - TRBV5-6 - CASSRGSSDNQPQHF
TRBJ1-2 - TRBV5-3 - CARSLSPQRGKDYGYTF
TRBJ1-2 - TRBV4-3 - CASSQVGGSNYGYTF
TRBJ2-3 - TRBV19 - CASSIDSSTDTQYF
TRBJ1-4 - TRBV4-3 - CASSLELQVGNEKLFF
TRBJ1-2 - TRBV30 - CAWSVRTRSGYTF
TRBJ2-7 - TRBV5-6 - CASSLGRGSYEQYF
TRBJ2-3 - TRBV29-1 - CSVSGGGTDTQYF
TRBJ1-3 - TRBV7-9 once CASSLTGVSGNTIYF
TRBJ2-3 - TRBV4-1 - CASSQGTTMDTQYF
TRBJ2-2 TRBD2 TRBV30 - CAWGGEGSNTGELFF